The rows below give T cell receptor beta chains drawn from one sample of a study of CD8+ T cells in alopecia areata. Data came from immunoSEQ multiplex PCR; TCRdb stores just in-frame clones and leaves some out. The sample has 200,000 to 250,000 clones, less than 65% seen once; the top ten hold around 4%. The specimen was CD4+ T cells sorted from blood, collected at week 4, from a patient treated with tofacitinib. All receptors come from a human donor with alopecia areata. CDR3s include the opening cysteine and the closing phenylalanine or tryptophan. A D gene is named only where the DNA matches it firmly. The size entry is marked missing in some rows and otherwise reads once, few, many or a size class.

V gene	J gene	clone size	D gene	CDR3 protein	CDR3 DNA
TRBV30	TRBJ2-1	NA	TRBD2	CAWEKGLVYGEQFF	TGTGCCTGGGAGAAGGGACTAGTGTACGGTGAGCAGTTCTTC
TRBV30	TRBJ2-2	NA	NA	CAWSIEGTGELFF	TGTGCCTGGAGTATTGAGGGGACCGGGGAGCTGTTTTTT
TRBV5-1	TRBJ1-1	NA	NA	CASSYREGGTEAFF	TGCGCCAGCAGCTACCGTGAGGGGGGCACTGAAGCTTTCTTT
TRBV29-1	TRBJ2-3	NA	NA	CSVTFPDTQYF	TGCAGCGTGACTTTCCCAGATACGCAGTATTTT
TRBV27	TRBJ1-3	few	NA	CASGFSGNTIYF	TGTGCCAGCGGATTCTCTGGAAACACCATATATTTT
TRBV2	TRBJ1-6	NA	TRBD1	CASRSGTGDSPLHF	TGTGCCAGCAGATCCGGGACAGGGGACTCACCCCTCCACTTT
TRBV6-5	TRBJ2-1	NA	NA	CASRREVSSYNEQFF	TGTGCCAGCAGGAGAGAGGTGAGCTCCTACAATGAGCAGTTCTTC
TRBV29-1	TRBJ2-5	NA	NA	CSVGAHQETQYF	TGCAGCGTCGGTGCGCACCAAGAGACCCAGTACTTC
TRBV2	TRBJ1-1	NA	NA	CASKGYMNTEAFF	TGTGCCAGCAAGGGGTATATGAACACTGAAGCTTTCTTT
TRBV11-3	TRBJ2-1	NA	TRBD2	CASSSPVRGDNEQFF	TGTGCCAGCAGCTCCCCGGTGCGGGGGGACAATGAGCAGTTCTTC
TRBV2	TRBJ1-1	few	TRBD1	CASRDRVGRGTEAFF	TGTGCCAGCAGAGACAGGGTTGGTAGGGGAACTGAAGCTTTCTTT
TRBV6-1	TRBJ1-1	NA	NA	CASVGGQEAFF	TGTGCCAGCGTGGGTGGACAGGAAGCTTTCTTT
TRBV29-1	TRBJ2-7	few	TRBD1	CSVGDRSYEQYF	TGCAGCGTTGGGGACAGGTCCTACGAGCAGTACTTC
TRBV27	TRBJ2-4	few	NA	CASSPGEGTKNIQYF	TGTGCCAGCAGTCCAGGTGAGGGGACGAAAAACATTCAGTACTTC
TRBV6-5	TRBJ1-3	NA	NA	CATRSAGNTIYF	TGTGCCACCAGGAGTGCTGGAAACACCATATATTTT
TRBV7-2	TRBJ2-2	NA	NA	CASSFRLGSGTGELFF	TGTGCCAGCAGCTTCAGGCTGGGGTCGGGAACCGGGGAGCTGTTTTTT
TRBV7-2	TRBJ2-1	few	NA	CASSFVKGPYNEQFF	TGTGCCAGCAGCTTTGTGAAGGGACCTTACAATGAGCAGTTCTTC
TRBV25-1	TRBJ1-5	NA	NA	CASSQQGSNQPQHF	TGTGCCAGCAGCCAACAGGGATCCAATCAGCCCCAGCATTTT
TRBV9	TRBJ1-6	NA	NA	CASSYDSPLHF	TGTGCCAGCAGCTATGATTCACCCCTCCACTTT
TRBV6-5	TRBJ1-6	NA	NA	CASSSYTGGQGSPLHF	TGTGCCAGCAGTTCGTACACCGGGGGCCAGGGATCACCCCTCCACTTT
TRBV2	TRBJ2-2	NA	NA	CASKGQGTGELFF	TGTGCCAGCAAAGGGCAGGGCACCGGGGAGCTGTTTTTT
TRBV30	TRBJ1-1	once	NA	CAWATSPEAFF	TGTGCCTGGGCCACCTCTCCTGAAGCTTTCTTT